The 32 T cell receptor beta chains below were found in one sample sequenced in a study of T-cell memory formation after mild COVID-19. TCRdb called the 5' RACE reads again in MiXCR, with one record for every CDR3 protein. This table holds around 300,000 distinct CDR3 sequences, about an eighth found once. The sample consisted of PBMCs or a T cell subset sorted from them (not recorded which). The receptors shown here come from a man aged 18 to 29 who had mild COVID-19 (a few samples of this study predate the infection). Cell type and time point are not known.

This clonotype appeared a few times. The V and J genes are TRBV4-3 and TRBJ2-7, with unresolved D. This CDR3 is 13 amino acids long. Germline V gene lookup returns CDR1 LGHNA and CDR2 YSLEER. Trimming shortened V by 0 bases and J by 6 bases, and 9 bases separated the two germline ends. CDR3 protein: CASSQEPVGEQYF. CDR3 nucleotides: TGCGCCAGCAGCCAAGAGCCTGTCGGCGAGCAGTACTTC.

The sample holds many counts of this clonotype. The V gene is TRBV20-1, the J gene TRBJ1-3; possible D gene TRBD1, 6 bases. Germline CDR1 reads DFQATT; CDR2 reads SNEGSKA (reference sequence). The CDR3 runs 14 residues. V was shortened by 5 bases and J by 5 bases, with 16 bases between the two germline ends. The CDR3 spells CSAFMPRGRNTIYF. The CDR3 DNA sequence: TGCAGTGCTTTCATGCCGAGGGGGAGAAACACCATATATTTT.

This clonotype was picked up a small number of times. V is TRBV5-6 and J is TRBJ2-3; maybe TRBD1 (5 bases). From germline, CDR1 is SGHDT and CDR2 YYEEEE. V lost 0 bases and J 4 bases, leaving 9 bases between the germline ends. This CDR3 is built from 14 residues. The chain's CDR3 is CASSLGGPADTQYF. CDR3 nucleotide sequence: TGTGCCAGCAGCTTGGGGGGCCCGGCAGATACGCAGTATTTT.

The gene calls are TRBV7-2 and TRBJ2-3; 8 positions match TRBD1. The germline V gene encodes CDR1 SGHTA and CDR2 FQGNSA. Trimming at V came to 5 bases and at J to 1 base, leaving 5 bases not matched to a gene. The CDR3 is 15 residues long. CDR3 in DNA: TGTGCCAGCAGCCTTCAGGGGGCGGGCACAGATACGCAGTATTTT. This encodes CASSLQGAGTDTQYF. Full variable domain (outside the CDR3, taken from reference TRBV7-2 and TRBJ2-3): GAGVSQSPSNKVTEKGKDVELRCDPISGHTALYWYRQSLGQGLEFLIYFQGNSAPDKSGLPSDRFSAERTGGSVSTLTIQRTQQEDSAVYLCASSLQGAGTDTQYFGPGTRLTVL.

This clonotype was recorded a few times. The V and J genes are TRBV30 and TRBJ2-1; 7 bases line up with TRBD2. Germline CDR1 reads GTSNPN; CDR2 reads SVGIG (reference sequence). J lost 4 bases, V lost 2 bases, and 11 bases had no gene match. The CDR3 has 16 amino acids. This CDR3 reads CAWSSHPGLSYNEQFF. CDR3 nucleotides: TGTGCCTGGAGTTCTCATCCGGGACTATCTTACAATGAGCAGTTCTTC.

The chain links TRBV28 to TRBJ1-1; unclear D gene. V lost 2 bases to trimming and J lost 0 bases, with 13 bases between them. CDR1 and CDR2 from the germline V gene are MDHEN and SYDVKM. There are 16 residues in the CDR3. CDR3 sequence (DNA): TGTGCCAGCAGTTTACAGCAGACCCGCATGAACACTGAAGCTTTCTTT. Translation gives CASSLQQTRMNTEAFF.

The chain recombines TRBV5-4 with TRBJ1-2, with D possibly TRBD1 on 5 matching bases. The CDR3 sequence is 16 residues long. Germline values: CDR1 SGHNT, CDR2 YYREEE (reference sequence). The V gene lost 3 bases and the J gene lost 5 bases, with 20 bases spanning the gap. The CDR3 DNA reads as TGTGCCAGCAGCTCATTTGTGGCTCAGGGTGATTATGGCTACACCTTC. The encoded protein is CASSSFVAQGDYGYTF.

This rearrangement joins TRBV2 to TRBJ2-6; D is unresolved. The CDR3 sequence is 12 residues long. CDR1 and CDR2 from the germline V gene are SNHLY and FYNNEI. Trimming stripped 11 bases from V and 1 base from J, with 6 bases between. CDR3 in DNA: TGTGCCGCAAGTTCTGGGGCCAACGTCCTGACTTTC. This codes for CAASSGANVLTF.

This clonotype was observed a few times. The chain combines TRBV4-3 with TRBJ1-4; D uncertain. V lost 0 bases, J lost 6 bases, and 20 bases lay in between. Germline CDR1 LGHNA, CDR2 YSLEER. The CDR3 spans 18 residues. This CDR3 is CASSQDKPLRREDEKLFF. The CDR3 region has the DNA TGCGCCAGCAGCCAAGATAAGCCTCTGCGGAGAGAGGATGAAAAACTGTTTTTT.

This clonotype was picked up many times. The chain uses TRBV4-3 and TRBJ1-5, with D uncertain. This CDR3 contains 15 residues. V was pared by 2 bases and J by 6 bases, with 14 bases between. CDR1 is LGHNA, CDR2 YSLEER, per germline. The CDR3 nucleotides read TGCGCCAGCAGCCAACAGAGGGAGGGAGGTCAGCCCCAGCATTTT. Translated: CASSQQREGGQPQHF.

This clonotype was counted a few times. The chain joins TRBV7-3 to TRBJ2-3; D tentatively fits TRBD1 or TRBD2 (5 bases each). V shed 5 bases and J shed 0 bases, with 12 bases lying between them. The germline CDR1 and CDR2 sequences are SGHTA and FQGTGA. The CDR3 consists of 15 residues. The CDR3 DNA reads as TGTGCCAGCAGCCCAGTCGGGGCTAGCACAGATACGCAGTATTTT. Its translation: CASSPVGASTDTQYF.

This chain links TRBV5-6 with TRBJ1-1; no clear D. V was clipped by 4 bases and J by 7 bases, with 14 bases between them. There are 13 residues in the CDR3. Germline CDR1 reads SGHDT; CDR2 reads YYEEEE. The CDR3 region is CASSRGGIHEAFF. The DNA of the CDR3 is TGTGCCAGCAGCCGAGGAGGGATTCATGAAGCTTTCTTT.

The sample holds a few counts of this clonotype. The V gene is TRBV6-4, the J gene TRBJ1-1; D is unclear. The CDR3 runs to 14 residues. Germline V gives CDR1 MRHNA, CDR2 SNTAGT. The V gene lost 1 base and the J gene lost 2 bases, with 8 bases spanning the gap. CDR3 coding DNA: TGTGCCAGCAGTGACTACCCCCGAAACACTGAAGCTTTCTTT. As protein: CASSDYPRNTEAFF.

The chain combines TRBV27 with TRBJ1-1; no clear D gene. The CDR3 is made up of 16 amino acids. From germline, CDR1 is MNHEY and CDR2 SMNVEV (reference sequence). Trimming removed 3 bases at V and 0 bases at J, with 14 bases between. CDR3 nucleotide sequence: TGTGCCAGCAGTTTCGTAGTTGGAGCTATGAACACTGAAGCTTTCTTT. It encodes CASSFVVGAMNTEAFF.

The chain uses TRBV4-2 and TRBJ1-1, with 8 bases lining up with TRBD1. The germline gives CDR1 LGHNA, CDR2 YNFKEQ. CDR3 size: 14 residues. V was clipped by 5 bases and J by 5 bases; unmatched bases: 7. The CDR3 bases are TGTGCCAGCAGCAAAGGACAGGGAAGGACTGAAGCTTTCTTT. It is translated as CASSKGQGRTEAFF.

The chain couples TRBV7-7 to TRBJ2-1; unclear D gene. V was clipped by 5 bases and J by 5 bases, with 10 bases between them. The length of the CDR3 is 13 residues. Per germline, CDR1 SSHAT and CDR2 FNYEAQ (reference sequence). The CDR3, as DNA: TGTGCCAGCAGCACCCGACCGAACAATGAGCAGTTCTTC. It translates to CASSTRPNNEQFF.

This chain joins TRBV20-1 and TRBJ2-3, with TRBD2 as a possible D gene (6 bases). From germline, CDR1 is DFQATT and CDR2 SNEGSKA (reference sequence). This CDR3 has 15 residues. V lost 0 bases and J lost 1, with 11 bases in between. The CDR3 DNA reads TGCAGTGCTAGAGAACGGGGGTTCGGCACAGATACGCAGTATTTT. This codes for CSARERGFGTDTQYF.

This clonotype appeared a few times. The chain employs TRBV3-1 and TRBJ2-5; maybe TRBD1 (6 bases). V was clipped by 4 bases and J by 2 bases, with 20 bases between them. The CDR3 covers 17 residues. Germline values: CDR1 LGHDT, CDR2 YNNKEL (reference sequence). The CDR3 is CASSPRRRGGPQETQYF. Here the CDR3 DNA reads TGTGCCAGCAGCCCCAGACGCAGGGGCGGTCCGCAAGAGACCCAGTACTTC.

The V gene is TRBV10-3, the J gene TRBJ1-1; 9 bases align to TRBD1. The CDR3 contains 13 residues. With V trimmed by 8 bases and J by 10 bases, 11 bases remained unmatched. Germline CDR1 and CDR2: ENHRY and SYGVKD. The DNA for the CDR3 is TGTGCCATCGGCCCACGGGACAGGGCCGGAGCTTTCTTT. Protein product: CAIGPRDRAGAFF.

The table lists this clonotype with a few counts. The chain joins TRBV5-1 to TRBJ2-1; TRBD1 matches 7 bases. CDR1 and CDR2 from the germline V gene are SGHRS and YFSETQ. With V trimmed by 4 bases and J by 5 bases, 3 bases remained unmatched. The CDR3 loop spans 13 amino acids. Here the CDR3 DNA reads TGCGCCAGCAGCCCGGGACAGCACAATGAGCAGTTCTTC. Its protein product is CASSPGQHNEQFF.

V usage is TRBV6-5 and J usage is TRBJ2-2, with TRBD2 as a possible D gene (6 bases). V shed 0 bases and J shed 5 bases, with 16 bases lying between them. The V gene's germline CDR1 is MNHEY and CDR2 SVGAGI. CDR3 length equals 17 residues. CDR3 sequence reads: CASSYSTRGAGTGELFF. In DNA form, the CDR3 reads TGTGCCAGCAGTTACTCGACAAGGGGCGCGGGGACCGGGGAGCTGTTTTTT.

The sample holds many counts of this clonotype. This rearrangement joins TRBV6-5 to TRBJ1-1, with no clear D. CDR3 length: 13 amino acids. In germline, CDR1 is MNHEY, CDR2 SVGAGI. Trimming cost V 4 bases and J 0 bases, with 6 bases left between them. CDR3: CASSSGVNTEAFF. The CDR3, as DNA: TGTGCCAGCAGTTCTGGGGTGAACACTGAAGCTTTCTTT.

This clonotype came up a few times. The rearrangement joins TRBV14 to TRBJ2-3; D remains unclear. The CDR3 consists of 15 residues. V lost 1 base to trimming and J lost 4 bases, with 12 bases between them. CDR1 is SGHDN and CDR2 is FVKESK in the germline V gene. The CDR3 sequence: CASSQGRESADTQYF. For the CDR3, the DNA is TGTGCCAGCAGCCAAGGAAGGGAATCCGCAGATACGCAGTATTTT.

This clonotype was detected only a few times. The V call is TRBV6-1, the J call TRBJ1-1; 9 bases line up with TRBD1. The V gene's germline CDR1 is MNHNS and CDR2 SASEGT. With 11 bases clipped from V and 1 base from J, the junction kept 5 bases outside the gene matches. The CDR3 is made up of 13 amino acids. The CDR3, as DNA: TGTGCCGGCCGGACAGGGGAGAACACTGAAGCTTTCTTT. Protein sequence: CAGRTGENTEAFF.

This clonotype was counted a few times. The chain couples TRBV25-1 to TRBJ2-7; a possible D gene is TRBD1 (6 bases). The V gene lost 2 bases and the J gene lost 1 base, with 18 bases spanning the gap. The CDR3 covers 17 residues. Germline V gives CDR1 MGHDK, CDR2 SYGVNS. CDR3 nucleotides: TGTGCCAGCAGTGAAGTTGGTCAAAGGGGGAATTCCTACGAGCAGTACGTC. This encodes CASSEVGQRGNSYEQYV.

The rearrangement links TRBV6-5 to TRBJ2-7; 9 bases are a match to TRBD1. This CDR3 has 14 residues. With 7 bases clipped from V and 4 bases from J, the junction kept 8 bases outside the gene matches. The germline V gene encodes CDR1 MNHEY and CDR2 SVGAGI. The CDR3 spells CASIRGQGFYEQYF. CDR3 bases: TGTGCCAGCATTAGGGGACAGGGTTTTTACGAGCAGTACTTC.

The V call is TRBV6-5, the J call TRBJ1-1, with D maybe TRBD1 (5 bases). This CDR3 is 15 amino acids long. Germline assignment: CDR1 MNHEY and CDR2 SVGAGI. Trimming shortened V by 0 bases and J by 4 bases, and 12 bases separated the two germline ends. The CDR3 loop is CASSYSRGVGTEAFF. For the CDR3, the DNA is TGTGCCAGCAGTTACTCGAGGGGCGTGGGCACTGAAGCTTTCTTT.

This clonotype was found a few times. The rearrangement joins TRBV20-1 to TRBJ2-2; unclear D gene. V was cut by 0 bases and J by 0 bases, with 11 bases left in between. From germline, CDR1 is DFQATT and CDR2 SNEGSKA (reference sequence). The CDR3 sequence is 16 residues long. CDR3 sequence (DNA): TGCAGTGCTAGAGATCTTGGCAGACCGAACACCGGGGAGCTGTTTTTT. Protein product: CSARDLGRPNTGELFF.

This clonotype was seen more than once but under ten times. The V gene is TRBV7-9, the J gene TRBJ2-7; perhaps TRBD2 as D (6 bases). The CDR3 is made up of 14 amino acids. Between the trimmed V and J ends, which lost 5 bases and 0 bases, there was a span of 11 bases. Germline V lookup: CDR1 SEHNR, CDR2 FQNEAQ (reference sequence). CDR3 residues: CASSHRENSYEQYF. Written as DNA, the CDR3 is TGTGCCAGCAGCCACCGGGAGAACTCCTACGAGCAGTACTTC.

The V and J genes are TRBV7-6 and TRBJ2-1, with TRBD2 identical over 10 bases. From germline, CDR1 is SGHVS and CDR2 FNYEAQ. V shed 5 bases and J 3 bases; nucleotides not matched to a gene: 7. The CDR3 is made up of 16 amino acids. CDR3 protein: CASSGASGGLYNEQFF. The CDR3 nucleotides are TGTGCCAGCAGCGGGGCTAGCGGGGGCCTCTACAATGAGCAGTTCTTC.

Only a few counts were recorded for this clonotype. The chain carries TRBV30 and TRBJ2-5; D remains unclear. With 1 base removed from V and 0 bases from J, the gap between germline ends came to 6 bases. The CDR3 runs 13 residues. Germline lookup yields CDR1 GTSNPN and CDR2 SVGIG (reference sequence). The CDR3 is CAWSGSDQETQYF. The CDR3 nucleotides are TGTGCCTGGAGTGGCAGCGACCAAGAGACCCAGTACTTC.

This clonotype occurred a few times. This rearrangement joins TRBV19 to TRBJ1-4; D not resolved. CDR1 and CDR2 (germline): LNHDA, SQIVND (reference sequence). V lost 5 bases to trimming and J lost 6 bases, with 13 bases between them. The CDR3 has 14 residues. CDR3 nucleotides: TGTGCCAGTAGTGCAGCCAGGCGGGATGAAAAACTGTTTTTT. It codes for CASSAARRDEKLFF.